These 12 T cell receptor beta chains originate from one sample sequenced in a study of OX40 agonist ivuxolimab in advanced cancers. Method: immunoSEQ multiplex PCR; TCRdb's copy keeps in-frame clones and lacks some. The sample carries approximately 81,000 clones, 86% recorded once. The sequences come from CD4+ or CD8+ T cells sorted from blood, collected in a trial of the OX40 agonist ivuxolimab. These receptors were taken from an adult with an advanced solid tumor such as melanoma, head and neck, liver or kidney cancer.

This clone was counted between two and nine times. This chain links TRBV11-2 with TRBJ1-2, with unresolved D. CDR3 length: 13 amino acids. Germline values: CDR1 SGHAT, CDR2 FQNNGV. V lost 3 bases, J lost 7 bases, and 12 bases lay in between. The CDR3 region has the DNA TGTGCCAGCAGCTTTAGTTGGGTTCCTGGCTACACCTTC. Translating it yields CASSFSWVPGYTF.

V gene TRBV11-2 combines with J gene TRBJ2-6; D perhaps matches TRBD1 (5 bases). CDR3 length equals 17 residues. Per the germline V gene, CDR1 is SGHAT and CDR2 is FQNNGV. V was pared by 3 bases and J by 0 bases, with 12 bases between. The CDR3 here is CASSFPRVSSGANVLTF. The CDR3 nucleotides are TGTGCCAGCAGCTTTCCCAGGGTCTCCTCTGGGGCCAACGTCCTGACTTTC.

This clone was recorded a few times. This chain links TRBV4-3 with TRBJ2-7; the D call may be TRBD1 or TRBD2 (5 bases each). Germline CDR1 is LGHNA and CDR2 is YSLEER. The V and J ends lost 4 bases and 3 bases respectively, with 16 bases between them. The CDR3 runs 15 residues. CDR3 DNA sequence: TGCGCCAGCAGCCCAAAGGTCGGGACGGACTACGAGCAGTACTTC. Protein: CASSPKVGTDYEQYF.

The chain recombines TRBV6-6 with TRBJ2-7; D possibly corresponds to TRBD2 (5 bases). The CDR3 length is 12 residues. CDR1 is MNHNY, CDR2 SVGAGI, per germline (reference sequence). Trimming removed 6 bases at V and 3 bases at J, with 9 bases between. As DNA, the CDR3 is TGTGCCAGCAGGAGGGAAATCTACGAGCAGTACTTC. It translates to CASRREIYEQYF.

V and J are TRBV5-4 and TRBJ2-2; TRBD2 might be the D (6 bases). V lost 0 bases and J lost 1, with 13 bases in between. The CDR3 is 17 amino acids. Germline values: CDR1 SGHNT, CDR2 YYREEE (reference sequence). The CDR3 reads CASSLAGEAGNTGELFF. The DNA for the CDR3 is TGTGCCAGCAGCTTGGCCGGGGAAGCGGGGAACACCGGGGAGCTGTTTTTT.

The table lists this clone with a few counts. The chain recombines TRBV5-1 with TRBJ2-3; D may be TRBD2 (6 bases). In germline, CDR1 is SGHRS, CDR2 YFSETQ. Trimming stripped 7 bases from V and 0 bases from J, with 12 bases between. This CDR3 is 14 amino acids long. DNA for the CDR3: TGCGCCAGCTGCTCGGGACTCAGCACAGATACGCAGTATTTT. Its protein is CASCSGLSTDTQYF.

The rearrangement links TRBV6-6 to TRBJ1-2; D gene uncertain. The V gene lost 0 bases and the J gene lost 5 bases, with 13 bases spanning the gap. Germline CDR1 is MNHNY and CDR2 is SVGAGI (reference sequence). This CDR3 has 15 residues. Here the CDR3 DNA reads TGTGCCAGCAGTTACTCGATCTCCCCGGGGTATGGCTACACCTTC. Translated, it gives CASSYSISPGYGYTF.

The V gene is TRBV6-6, the J gene TRBJ2-7; D unresolved. The V end was cut by 2 bases, the J end by 3 bases, with 11 bases between. The germline gives CDR1 MNHNY, CDR2 SVGAGI (reference sequence). The length of the CDR3 is 14 residues. The CDR3 is CASSYTQEFYEQYF. CDR3 sequence (DNA): TGTGCCAGCAGTTACACGCAGGAATTCTACGAGCAGTACTTC.

This chain links TRBV2 with TRBJ2-1; a possible D gene is TRBD1 (6 bases). Germline CDR1 is SNHLY and CDR2 is FYNNEI. Trimming cost V 6 bases and J 13 bases, with 16 bases left between them. CDR3 length: 12 amino acids. The CDR3 DNA is TGTGCCAGCAGGCCCGCTTCAGGGGCCCAGTTCTTC. Protein product: CASRPASGAQFF.

The chain has TRBV7-2 and TRBJ2-3; 8 nucleotides match TRBD2. Per the germline V gene, CDR1 is SGHTA and CDR2 is FQGNSA. J gave up 4 bases and V 6 bases, and 6 bases lay outside the gene matches. This CDR3 comprises 14 residues. The CDR3 DNA follows: TGTGCCAGCAGACCTCCCGGGGGGGCAGATACGCAGTATTTT. This translates into CASRPPGGADTQYF.

The chain has TRBV6-5 and TRBJ1-6; tentative D call: TRBD1 (5 bases). Germline-derived CDR1 and CDR2 are MNHEY and SVGAGI. This CDR3 region has 15 residues. Trimming stripped 3 bases from V and 6 bases from J, with 12 bases between. The CDR3 protein is CASSYQGTPNSPLHF. In nucleotides, the CDR3 is TGTGCCAGCAGTTATCAGGGTACCCCTAATTCACCCCTCCACTTT.

The V gene is TRBV6-1, the J gene TRBJ2-7, with D hard to call. Trimming shortened V by 5 bases and J by 1 base, and 15 bases separated the two germline ends. From germline, CDR1 is MNHNS and CDR2 SASEGT. This CDR3 is 15 amino acids long. The chain's CDR3 is CASSKYRTPSYEQYF. The CDR3 DNA is TGTGCCAGCAGTAAGTACAGAACACCTTCCTACGAGCAGTACTTC.